The source of this T cell receptor (beta chain) is a study of circulating and synovial CD4+ cells in juvenile arthritis. Findings of the study overall: Circulating pathogenic-like lymphocytes shared a substantially higher fraction of CDR3 sequences with synovium than bulk blood.

V was clipped by 3 bases and J by 0 bases, with 15 bases between them. This CDR3 is built from 16 residues. Germline CDR1 reads KGHSH; CDR2 reads LQKENI. As concerns this clone: Its target is not known.

Some clones are missing from TCRdb's copy, which holds only in-frame ones; the method was immunoSEQ multiplex PCR. Counted here are tens of thousands of clones, roughly 94% occurring once; the ten biggest clones make up around 0.66%. This clonotype originated in a human donor with juvenile idiopathic arthritis. The chain has TRBV18 and TRBJ2-7; tentative D call: TRBD1 (6 bases). Sequencing was done on a sample of CD4+ T cells from blood. This CDR3 reads CASSPPNRAHSYEQYF. CDR3 DNA sequence: TGTGCCAGCTCACCTCCCAACAGGGCCCACTCCTACGAGCAGTACTTC.